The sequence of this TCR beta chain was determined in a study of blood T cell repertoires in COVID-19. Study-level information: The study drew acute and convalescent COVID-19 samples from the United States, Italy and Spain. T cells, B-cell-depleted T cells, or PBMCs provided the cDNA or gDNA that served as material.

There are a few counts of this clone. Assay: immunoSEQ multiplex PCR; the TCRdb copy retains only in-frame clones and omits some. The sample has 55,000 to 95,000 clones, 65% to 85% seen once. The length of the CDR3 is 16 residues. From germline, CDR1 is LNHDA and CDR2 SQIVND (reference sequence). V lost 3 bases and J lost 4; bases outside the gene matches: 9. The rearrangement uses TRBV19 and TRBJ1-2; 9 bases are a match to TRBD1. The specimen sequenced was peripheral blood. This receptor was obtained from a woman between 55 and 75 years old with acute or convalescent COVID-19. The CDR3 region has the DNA TGTGCCAGTAGTATGGGGACAGGGATCTTAAGCTATGGCTACACCTTC. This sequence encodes CASSMGTGILSYGYTF.